These 31 T cell receptor beta chains came from one sample sequenced in a study of blood T cell repertoires in COVID-19. The table came from immunoSEQ multiplex PCR; TCRdb's copy has only in-frame clones and leaves some out. In the table there are about 210,000 clones, around 80% of which are singletons. Sequenced sample: peripheral blood. The origin of the receptors is a man aged 40-49 years who had recovered from COVID-19.

This rearrangement joins TRBV7-6 to TRBJ2-3, with 11 bases matching TRBD2. J was trimmed by 4 bases and V by 5 bases; bases with no gene match: 5. The V gene's germline CDR1 is SGHVS and CDR2 FNYEAQ. This CDR3 spans 15 amino acids. The CDR3 reads CASSVSGRAPDTQYF. As DNA, the CDR3 is TGTGCCAGCAGCGTTAGCGGGAGGGCCCCAGATACGCAGTATTTT.

This chain links TRBV13 with TRBJ1-1; no clear D gene. CDR1 and CDR2 from the germline V gene are PRHDT and FYEKMQ (reference sequence). The CDR3 is made up of 13 amino acids. Trimming stripped 5 bases from V and 4 bases from J, with 11 bases between. The CDR3 DNA sequence: TGTGCCAGCAGCCCAGGAAGAACCACTGAAGCTTTCTTT. Its protein is CASSPGRTTEAFF. Supplemented by reference TRBV13 and TRBJ1-1, the full variable domain reads AAGVIQSPRHLIKEKRETATLKCYPIPRHDTVYWYQQGPGQDPQFLISFYEKMQSDKGSIPDRFSAQQFSDYHSELNMSSLELGDSALYFCASSPGRTTEAFFGQGTRLTVV.

This chain connects TRBV11-3 to TRBJ2-1, with 9 bases fitting TRBD2. Germline-derived CDR1 and CDR2 are SGHNT and YENEEA. V shed 0 bases and J 8 bases; nucleotides not matched to a gene: 11. This CDR3 is built from 17 residues. CDR3 DNA: TGTGCCAGCAGCTTAGAGCAGGCGGGGGGGCCGGCCGATGAGCAGTTCTTC. Its protein product is CASSLEQAGGPADEQFF. The whole variable domain, remainder taken from reference TRBV11-3 and TRBJ2-1, is EAGVVQSPRYKIIEKKQPVAFWCNPISGHNTLYWYLQNLGQGPELLIRYENEEAVDDSQLPKDRFSAERLKGVDSTLKIQPAELGDSAVYLCASSLEQAGGPADEQFFGPGTRLTVL.

In nucleotides, the CDR3 is TGTGCCAGCAGTTACACCACAGGGGGAGAGACCCAGTACTTC. This encodes CASSYTTGGETQYF. V usage is TRBV6-2 or TRBV6-3 and J usage is TRBJ2-5; 8 nucleotides line up with TRBD1. V lost 2 bases, J lost 4 bases, and 3 bases stayed unmatched. Germline values: CDR1 MNHEY, CDR2 SVGEGT. The CDR3 length is 14 residues.

The chain is built from TRBV12-5 and TRBJ2-1, with TRBD2 matching over 10 bases. Germline values: CDR1 LGHNT, CDR2 FRNRAP. The V and J ends lost 1 base and 9 bases, in that order; junction bases with no gene match: 18. This CDR3 is built from 19 residues. CDR3 amino acids: CASGLDGGVAGGLGIEQFF. The CDR3 DNA reads TGTGCTAGTGGTTTGGACGGGGGGGTAGCGGGAGGACTGGGGATTGAGCAGTTCTTC. Together with reference TRBV12-5 and TRBJ2-1, the CDR3 gives the full variable domain: DARVTQTPRHKVTEMGQEVTMRCQPILGHNTVFWYRQTMMQGLELLAYFRNRAPLDDSGMPKDRFSAEMPDATLATLKIQPSEPRDSAVYFCASGLDGGVAGGLGIEQFFGPGTRLTVL.

V usage is TRBV18 and J usage is TRBJ2-5; TRBD1 is a possible D gene (6 bases). Germline V CDR1 and CDR2: KGHSH, LQKENI. Trimming took off 1 base at V and 1 base at J, with 13 bases between the two ends. The CDR3 covers 16 residues. CDR3 coding DNA: TGTGCCAGCTCACCACGGCCGGCGACAGGCCAAGAGACCCAGTACTTC. It translates to CASSPRPATGQETQYF.

This chain connects TRBV10-1 to TRBJ2-3; 10 positions match TRBD2. The CDR3 sequence is 15 residues long. The germline gives CDR1 WNHNN, CDR2 SYGVQD (reference sequence). V lost 3 bases and J lost 4; bases outside the gene matches: 4. This chain's CDR3 is CASSDSSGSADTQYF. The CDR3, as DNA: TGCGCCAGCAGTGACTCTAGCGGGAGTGCAGATACGCAGTATTTT.

The gene calls are TRBV5-1 and TRBJ2-1, with D maybe TRBD1 (7 bases). Germline V CDR1 and CDR2: SGHRS, YFSETQ. Between the trimmed V and J ends, which lost 4 bases and 8 bases, there was a span of 19 bases. The CDR3 sequence is 15 residues long. The CDR3 spells CASSGGTEGVDEQFF. CDR3 DNA: TGCGCCAGCAGCGGCGGGACAGAAGGAGTCGATGAGCAGTTCTTC.

V is TRBV2 and J is TRBJ2-5, with a tentative D call TRBD2 (5 bases). CDR3 length equals 16 residues. CDR1 and CDR2 (germline): SNHLY, FYNNEI. Trimming took 3 bases from V and 5 from J, leaving 19 bases between them. The CDR3 here is CASSDWNGGVVETQYF. DNA for the CDR3: TGTGCCAGCAGTGATTGGAATGGAGGAGTGGTGGAGACCCAGTACTTC.

This chain uses TRBV18 with TRBJ2-4, with a possible D match to TRBD2 (5 bases). This CDR3 spans 16 amino acids. Germline V lookup: CDR1 KGHSH, CDR2 LQKENI. V was pared by 5 bases and J by 1 base, with 15 bases between. Written as DNA, the CDR3 is TGTGCCAGCTCAGGCTTCCGGGATTCGGCCAAAAACATTCAGTACTTC. Residues: CASSGFRDSAKNIQYF.

The rearrangement uses TRBV19 and TRBJ1-5; D gene uncertain. V lost 9 bases to trimming and J lost 5 bases, with 17 bases between them. The CDR3 loop spans 14 amino acids. Germline CDR1 LNHDA, CDR2 SQIVND (reference sequence). CDR3 coding DNA: TGTGCCAGCACTCCTCGAGGGTTCGATCAGCCCCAGCATTTT. As protein: CASTPRGFDQPQHF.

This chain uses TRBV7-2 with TRBJ2-5; maybe TRBD2 (5 bases). The germline V gene has CDR1 SGHTA and CDR2 FQGNSA. The CDR3 runs to 13 residues. V gave up 5 bases and J gave up 2 bases, with 9 bases separating them. The CDR3 DNA reads TGTGCCAGCAGCCTCTCGGGGCAAGAGACCCAGTACTTC. Its protein product is CASSLSGQETQYF.

The CDR3 DNA follows: TGTGCCAGCAGTTCGGGACAGGGATCCCACGAGCAGTACTTC. It yields the protein CASSSGQGSHEQYF. The V and J genes are TRBV6-2 or TRBV6-3 and TRBJ2-7; 9 nucleotides match TRBD1. The CDR3 is 14 residues long. Germline lookup yields CDR1 MNHEY and CDR2 SVGEGT. V lost 4 bases, J lost 5 bases, and 6 bases stayed unmatched.

This clone is a singleton in its sample. This sequence joins TRBV6-2 or TRBV6-3 and TRBJ2-6; TRBD2 agrees at 8 bases. The CDR3 contains 20 residues. Germline CDR1 is MNHEY and CDR2 is SVGEGT. The J segment lost 0 bases and the V segment lost 4 bases, leaving 14 bases of the junction unmatched. The CDR3 here is CASSSDLSGEPGSGANVLTF. CDR3 DNA sequence: TGTGCCAGCAGTTCAGATCTTAGCGGGGAACCCGGCTCTGGGGCCAACGTCCTGACTTTC.

This chain uses TRBV7-2 with TRBJ2-1; 8 positions match TRBD2. Germline CDR1 SGHTA, CDR2 FQGNSA. Losses at the gene ends were 1 base for V and 3 bases for J; bases not matched to a gene: 2. The CDR3 runs to 15 residues. The CDR3 sequence: CASSLGGGRYNEQFF. CDR3 DNA: TGTGCCAGCAGCTTAGGCGGGGGGCGCTACAATGAGCAGTTCTTC.

This clone was seen a few times. Additional DNA sequences in this sample encode the identical CDR3. The gene calls are TRBV7-2 and TRBJ2-7, with 7 positions matching TRBD2. This CDR3 contains 14 residues. V shed 5 bases, J shed 3 bases, and the junction held 7 bases outside the gene matches. Germline-derived CDR1 and CDR2 are SGHTA and FQGNSA. In nucleotides, the CDR3 is TGTGCCAGCAGCCCCGGACTAGGCTACTACGAGCAGTACTTC. Translated: CASSPGLGYYEQYF. Combining the CDR3 with reference TRBV7-2 and TRBJ2-7 gives the whole variable domain GAGVSQSPSNKVTEKGKDVELRCDPISGHTALYWYRQSLGQGLEFLIYFQGNSAPDKSGLPSDRFSAERTGGSVSTLTIQRTQQEDSAVYLCASSPGLGYYEQYFGPGTRLTVT.

This clone was observed a few times. The rearrangement joins TRBV3-1 (or the pseudogene TRBV3-2) to TRBJ2-5; 7 bases fit TRBD2. Germline CDR1 is LGHDT and CDR2 is YNNKEL (reference sequence). V gave up 10 bases and J gave up 5 bases; unmatched junction bases: 19. The CDR3 runs to 16 residues. This CDR3 reads CATSPELAGIWETQYF. DNA for the CDR3: TGTGCCACCTCCCCGGAGTTAGCGGGCATCTGGGAGACCCAGTACTTC.

The chain couples TRBV27 to TRBJ1-1; D is uncertain. Trimming cost V 4 bases and J 4 bases, with 7 bases left between them. From germline, CDR1 is MNHEY and CDR2 SMNVEV (reference sequence). The CDR3 covers 12 residues. The DNA of the CDR3 is TGTGCCAGCAGTTATTCAGGCACTGAAGCTTTCTTT. Amino acids: CASSYSGTEAFF.

The chain recombines TRBV6-5 with TRBJ1-1; perhaps TRBD1 as D (6 bases). Germline V gene data show CDR1 as MNHEY and CDR2 as SVGAGI. The germline V and J ends were trimmed by 6 bases and 11 bases, with 19 bases remaining between them. The CDR3 loop spans 13 amino acids. The CDR3 loop is CASRIRGGRLAFF. The DNA for the CDR3 is TGTGCCAGCAGGATTCGGGGGGGGCGTTTGGCTTTCTTT.

The rearrangement links TRBV7-6 to TRBJ2-7; 9 bases line up with TRBD1. CDR3 length: 14 residues. Unmatched junction bases numbered 4, after V lost 5 bases and J lost 2 bases. Germline loops: CDR1 SGHVS, CDR2 FNYEAQ. The CDR3 sequence is CASSPGTGTYEQYF. CDR3 DNA: TGTGCCAGCAGCCCCGGGACAGGGACCTACGAGCAGTACTTC.

The rearrangement links TRBV7-9 to TRBJ1-2; TRBD1 matches at 9 bases. CDR1 is SEHNR, CDR2 FQNEAQ, per germline (reference sequence). The CDR3 has 14 residues. With V trimmed by 2 bases and J by 4 bases, 2 bases remained unmatched. The DNA for the CDR3 is TGTGCCAGCAGCTTAATGGACAGGGGCTATGGCTACACCTTC. Its translation is CASSLMDRGYGYTF.

The CDR3: CASRSSGGGEQFF. The CDR3 nucleotides are TGTGCCAGCAGGTCCTCGGGGGGGGGAGAGCAGTTCTTC. The V call is TRBV2, the J call TRBJ2-1, with TRBD2 matching over 8 bases. Per the germline V gene, CDR1 is SNHLY and CDR2 is FYNNEI. Trimming removed 6 bases from V and 10 bases from J; junction bases left unmatched: 8. There are 13 residues in the CDR3.

The V gene is TRBV7-9, the J gene TRBJ2-5, with 9 positions matching TRBD2. This CDR3 has 14 amino acids. With V trimmed by 1 base and J by 4 bases, 1 base remained unmatched. Germline CDR1 SEHNR, CDR2 FQNEAQ (reference sequence). The CDR3 nucleotides are TGTGCCAGCAGCTTAGGCGGGAGGGCAGAGACCCAGTACTTC. Protein product: CASSLGGRAETQYF.

The chain employs TRBV13 and TRBJ1-2; weak D call: TRBD1 (5 bases). The CDR3 contains 17 residues. Looked up from germline, CDR1 is PRHDT and CDR2 is FYEKMQ (reference sequence). Trimming took 1 base from V and 1 from J, leaving 16 bases between them. This CDR3 reads CASSLEAGIYLNYGYTF. In DNA, the CDR3 is TGTGCCAGCAGCTTAGAGGCAGGGATTTATCTTAACTATGGCTACACCTTC.

The chain has TRBV18 and TRBJ1-5; 8 positions agree with TRBD1. Germline V lookup: CDR1 KGHSH, CDR2 LQKENI. V dropped 4 bases and J dropped 7; count of bases not matched to a gene: 15. This CDR3 has 17 residues. CDR3 region: CASSHSRLTGGSQPQHF. Written as DNA, the CDR3 is TGTGCCAGCTCACACTCGCGCTTAACAGGGGGGTCGCAGCCCCAGCATTTT.

The chain combines TRBV11-2 with TRBJ1-1; 11 bases are shared with TRBD1. The CDR3 runs 17 residues. CDR1 is SGHAT and CDR2 is FQNNGV in the germline V gene. The V and J ends lost 5 bases and 4 bases, in that order; junction bases with no gene match: 12. The CDR3 DNA reads as TGTGCCAGCAGCAATTCCCGGGACAGGGGGTCGGGCACTGAAGCTTTCTTT. It specifies CASSNSRDRGSGTEAFF.

This chain connects TRBV24-1 to TRBJ2-1, with TRBD1 identical over 8 bases. The germline V gene has CDR1 KGHDR and CDR2 SFDVKD. Losses at the gene ends were 5 bases for V and 6 bases for J; bases not matched to a gene: 8. The CDR3 has 15 amino acids. CDR3 residues: CATSGGTGYSNEQFF. For the CDR3, the DNA is TGTGCCACCAGTGGCGGGACAGGATACAGCAATGAGCAGTTCTTC.

The gene calls are TRBV5-5 and TRBJ2-1, with 9 bases identical to TRBD2. The CDR3 has 15 amino acids. V shed 4 bases and J 9 bases; nucleotides not matched to a gene: 11. The V gene's germline CDR1 is SGHKS and CDR2 YYEKEE (reference sequence). The CDR3 sequence: CASSPYSGSFSEQFF. CDR3 coding DNA: TGTGCCAGCAGCCCGTATAGCGGGAGCTTCTCTGAGCAGTTCTTC.

The chain carries TRBV10-3 and TRBJ2-5; 8 nucleotides line up with TRBD2. The CDR3 consists of 14 residues. Per germline, CDR1 ENHRY and CDR2 SYGVKD. V lost 9 bases and J lost 1; bases outside the gene matches: 7. This CDR3 is CAMSGAGVQETQYF. Written as DNA, the CDR3 is TGTGCCATGTCAGGAGCGGGGGTCCAAGAGACCCAGTACTTC.

This rearrangement joins TRBV18 to TRBJ1-2; 7 nucleotides agree with TRBD1. V trimming: 5 bases; J trimming: 3 bases; junction bases outside the gene matches: 12. CDR3 length: 16 residues. Germline V CDR1 and CDR2: KGHSH, LQKENI. The CDR3 DNA sequence: TGTGCCAGCTCATTACAACGGGACAGTCGGGACTATGGCTACACCTTC. This gives the protein CASSLQRDSRDYGYTF.

The chain combines TRBV18 with TRBJ2-7; the match to TRBD2 covers 7 bases. CDR1 is KGHSH and CDR2 is LQKENI in the germline V gene. The trim removed 0 bases at V and 2 bases at J, leaving 4 bases unmatched. CDR3 length equals 15 residues. The CDR3 sequence is CASSPPGGIPYEQYF. DNA for the CDR3: TGTGCCAGCTCACCACCGGGGGGGATTCCCTACGAGCAGTACTTC.